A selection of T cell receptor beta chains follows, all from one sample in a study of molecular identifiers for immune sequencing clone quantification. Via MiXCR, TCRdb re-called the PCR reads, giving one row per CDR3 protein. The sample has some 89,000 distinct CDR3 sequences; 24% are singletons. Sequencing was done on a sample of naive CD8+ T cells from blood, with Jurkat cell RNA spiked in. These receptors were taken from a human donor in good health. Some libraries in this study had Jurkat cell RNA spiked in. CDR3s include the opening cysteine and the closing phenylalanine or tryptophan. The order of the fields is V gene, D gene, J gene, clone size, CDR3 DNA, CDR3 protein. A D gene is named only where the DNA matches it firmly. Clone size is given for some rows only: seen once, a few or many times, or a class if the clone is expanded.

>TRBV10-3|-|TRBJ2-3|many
TGTGCCATCAGTGAGGTCCCTCAGACCCTCGGGCGCACAGATACGCAGTATTTT
CAISEVPQTLGRTDTQYF
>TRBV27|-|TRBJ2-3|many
TGTGCCAGCAGTTTTATCGGGAGTCGGACAGATACGCAGTATTTT
CASSFIGSRTDTQYF
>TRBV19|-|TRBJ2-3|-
TGTGCCAGTAGTCCCCGGGACAAGGCGGCAGATACGCAGTATTTT
CASSPRDKAADTQYF
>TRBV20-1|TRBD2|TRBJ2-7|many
TGCAGTGCCACCCCTAGCGGGAGCTCCTACGAGCAGTACTTC
CSATPSGSSYEQYF
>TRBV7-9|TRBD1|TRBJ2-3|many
TGTGCCAGCAGCACGGGACAGGGGGCAGATACGCAGTATTTT
CASSTGQGADTQYF
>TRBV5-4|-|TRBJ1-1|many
TGTGCCAGCAGCTCCCTTGACACTGAAGCTTTCTTT
CASSSLDTEAFF
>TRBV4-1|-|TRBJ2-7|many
TGCGCCAGCAGCCAAGAGACTCACTCCTACGAGCAGTACTTC
CASSQETHSYEQYF
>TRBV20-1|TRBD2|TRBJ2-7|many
TGCAGTGCTAGGTGGGCGGGAGATTACGAGCAGTACTTC
CSARWAGDYEQYF
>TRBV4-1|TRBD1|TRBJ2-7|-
TGCGCCAGCAGCCAAGAACAGGACAGGGGGCTTGACGAGCAGTACTTC
CASSQEQDRGLDEQYF
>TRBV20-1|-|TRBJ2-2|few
TGCAGTGCGGCGGCTCCGAACACCGGGGAGCTGTTTTTT
CSAAAPNTGELFF
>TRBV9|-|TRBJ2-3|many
TGTGCCAGCAGCGTAACAGGGACAGATACGCAGTATTTT
CASSVTGTDTQYF